The 20 T cell receptor beta chains reported below all come from one sample, sequenced in a study of T cells in Graves' hyperthyroidism and ophthalmopathy. RNA transcripts yielded amplified TCR beta CDR3 regions. RT-PCR in the first round (using the HTBI primer set) targeted the TCR CDR3. Using its own MiXCR run on the multiplex PCR reads, TCRdb lists one record per CDR3 protein. The data contain about 350,000 distinct CDR3 sequences, approximately 15% of them singletons. The sample consisted of blood. These receptors were obtained from a woman in her 30s with Graves' hyperthyroidism.

This clonotype was seen at least ten times. The chain links TRBV28 to TRBJ2-7; D gene unclear. V lost 4 bases, J lost 4 bases, and 5 bases lay in between. The V gene's germline CDR1 is MDHEN and CDR2 SYDVKM. This CDR3 region has 11 residues. The CDR3 is CASSSAYEQYF. The CDR3 nucleotides read TGTGCCAGCAGTTCTGCTTACGAGCAGTACTTC.

Comments on this clonotype: One end of the junction does not line up with germline, which may come from a read error. This chain connects TRBV25-1 to TRBJ1-2; D is unresolved. This CDR3 spans 11 amino acids. Germline CDR1 and CDR2: MGHDK and SYGVNS. CDR3 sequence (DNA): TGTGCCAGCAGTGACAACTATGGCAACACCTTC. This translates into CASSDNYGNTF.

This clonotype was counted only a few times. The V gene is TRBV20-1, the J gene TRBJ2-5; 10 bases map to TRBD2. V gave up 0 bases and J gave up 5 bases; unmatched junction bases: 6. Germline V gene data show CDR1 as DFQATT and CDR2 as SNEGSKA (reference sequence). This CDR3 has 15 residues. CDR3 loop: CSARDPLAGRETQYF. Here the CDR3 DNA reads TGCAGTGCTAGAGATCCACTAGCGGGGAGGGAGACCCAGTACTTC.

The sample holds a few counts of this clonotype. The gene calls are TRBV7-4 and TRBJ2-1; D is unresolved. Germline V lookup: CDR1 SGHVT, CDR2 SQSDAQ. V was trimmed by 3 bases and J by 0 bases, leaving 6 bases between them. The CDR3 is 14 amino acids. CDR3 DNA: TGTGCCAGCAGCTTGTTTAGCTCCTACAATGAGCAGTTCTTC. Amino acids: CASSLFSSYNEQFF.

The sample holds many counts of this clonotype. The gene calls are TRBV19 and TRBJ2-1; 14 bases map to TRBD2. This CDR3 is built from 14 residues. Germline CDR1 is LNHDA and CDR2 is SQIVND (reference sequence). Germline trimming cut 8 bases from V and 5 bases from J; bases unmatched to any gene: 2. CDR3 sequence reads: CASRLAGGHNEQFF. CDR3 nucleotides: TGTGCCAGTCGACTAGCGGGAGGGCACAATGAGCAGTTCTTC.

The J gene is TRBJ1-1, the V gene TRBV5-5, with D hard to call. The germline CDR1 and CDR2 sequences are SGHKS and YYEKEE (reference sequence). The CDR3 has 15 residues. V lost 6 bases and J 1 base, leaving 16 bases between the germline ends. The CDR3 bases are TGTGCCAGCAACGTATTAATGGCGGGGAACACTGAAGCTTTCTTT. It specifies CASNVLMAGNTEAFF.

This clonotype was counted at least ten times. The chain combines TRBV5-1 with TRBJ2-7, with D tentatively TRBD2 (5 bases). V was clipped by 4 bases and J by 6 bases, with 14 bases between them. Germline values: CDR1 SGHRS, CDR2 YFSETQ. CDR3 length: 13 amino acids. CDR3 sequence: CASSEPVAGEQYF. For the CDR3, the DNA is TGCGCCAGCAGCGAACCAGTGGCGGGCGAGCAGTACTTC.

This clonotype occurred a few times. The chain carries TRBV20-1 and TRBJ2-2, with TRBD2 identical over 7 bases. The V and J ends lost 4 bases and 7 bases, in that order; junction bases with no gene match: 9. Germline-derived CDR1 and CDR2 are DFQATT and SNEGSKA (reference sequence). The CDR3 totals 14 residues. Here the CDR3 DNA reads TGCAGTGCTACCGCGGGAGAATGGGGCGGGGAGCTGTTTTTT. Amino acid sequence: CSATAGEWGGELFF.

This clonotype was observed at least ten times. V and J are TRBV9 and TRBJ2-7; 15 bases are a match to TRBD2. The CDR3 runs to 19 residues. Germline-derived CDR1 and CDR2 are SGDLS and YYNGEE. Germline trimming cut 3 bases from V and 5 bases from J; bases unmatched to any gene: 15. CDR3 bases: TGTGCCAGCAGCGGGCCCGGGACTAGCGGGAGGTTGATGTTAGACGAGCAGTACTTC. It translates to CASSGPGTSGRLMLDEQYF.

A few counts support this clonotype. This chain's CDR3 is CASSYRTGRNQPQHF. The CDR3 nucleotides read TGCGCCAGCAGCTATCGGACAGGTCGCAATCAGCCCCAGCATTTT. The rearrangement links TRBV4-3 to TRBJ1-5; 7 bases line up with TRBD1. Per germline, CDR1 LGHNA and CDR2 YSLEER. The CDR3 runs 15 residues. V lost 5 bases, J lost 2 bases, and 6 bases stayed unmatched.

V and J are TRBV24-1 and TRBJ2-2; D not certain. Per the germline V gene, CDR1 is KGHDR and CDR2 is SFDVKD. CDR3 length: 12 amino acids. The ends were cut back, 3 bases at V and 6 bases at J, with 4 bases in the middle. The CDR3 DNA is TGTGCCACCAGTGATATTGCCGGGGAGCTGTTTTTT. This gives the protein CATSDIAGELFF.

The chain recombines TRBV6-2 or TRBV6-3 with TRBJ2-3, with D possibly matching TRBD1 (5 bases). The ends were cut back, 0 bases at V and 2 bases at J, with 21 bases in the middle. The CDR3 spans 19 residues. Per the germline V gene, CDR1 is MNHEY and CDR2 is SVGEGT. CDR3 sequence: CASSYSQGVPTLNTDTQYF. In DNA form, the CDR3 reads TGTGCCAGCAGTTACTCCCAGGGTGTACCGACCCTAAACACAGATACGCAGTATTTT.

Ten or more counts support this clonotype. The rearrangement links TRBV11-2 to TRBJ1-5; 7 bases align to TRBD1. Looked up from germline, CDR1 is SGHAT and CDR2 is FQNNGV. This CDR3 is built from 15 residues. V trimming: 5 bases; J trimming: 7 bases; junction bases outside the gene matches: 11. The CDR3 DNA reads as TGTGCCAGCAGCCCTTCGACAGGGAGAAACCAGCCCCAGCATTTT. Translating it yields CASSPSTGRNQPQHF.

The rearrangement uses TRBV20-1 and TRBJ2-1, with D possibly matching TRBD1 (5 bases). Deletions cut 3 bases from V and 8 bases from J, with 17 bases between. CDR3 size: 14 residues. The germline V gene encodes CDR1 DFQATT and CDR2 SNEGSKA (reference sequence). This chain's CDR3 is CSASRLRRQYEQFF. In DNA form, the CDR3 reads TGCAGTGCTAGCCGACTTCGACGACAGTATGAGCAGTTCTTC.

The gene calls are TRBV11-2 and TRBJ2-1, with 8 nucleotides matching TRBD2. The J segment lost 9 bases and the V segment lost 3 bases, leaving 10 bases of the junction unmatched. The germline CDR1 and CDR2 sequences are SGHAT and FQNNGV. The CDR3 totals 15 residues. CDR3 in DNA: TGTGCCAGCAGCTTCGGGACTAGGATGGTAGCTGAGCAGTTCTTC. Translating gives CASSFGTRMVAEQFF.

Many counts were recorded for this clonotype. The chain carries TRBV12-3 or TRBV12-4 and TRBJ1-1; D unresolved. The V and J ends lost 8 bases and 1 base respectively, with 14 bases between them. This CDR3 comprises 14 residues. CDR3 sequence reads: CASGHFGGNTEAFF. Here the CDR3 DNA reads TGTGCCAGCGGCCACTTCGGAGGGAACACTGAAGCTTTCTTT.

Comment on this clonotype: A much larger clone sits a single nucleotide away, making a read error possible. The chain uses TRBV9 and TRBJ2-3, with 9 bases aligning to TRBD2. Looked up from germline, CDR1 is SGDLS and CDR2 is YYNGEE. J was trimmed by 4 bases and V by 0 bases; bases with no gene match: 3. CDR3 length: 15 residues. DNA for the CDR3: TGTGCCAGCAGCGTAGAAGGACTAGCGTCAGATACGCAGTATTTT. Translating it yields CASSVEGLASDTQYF.

Comment on this clonotype: Given a much more abundant clone one base away, this may be a read error. This chain uses TRBV6-2 or TRBV6-3 with TRBJ2-1, with D unresolved. Germline CDR1 is MNHEY and CDR2 is SVGEGT. There are 14 residues in the CDR3. The DNA for the CDR3 is TGTGCCAACAGTGACTCGATGGACTACAATGAGCAGTTCTTC. Amino acid sequence: CANSDSMDYNEQFF.

This clonotype has just a few counts. The gene calls are TRBV6-1 and TRBJ2-4; no clear D. Per the germline V gene, CDR1 is MNHNS and CDR2 is SASEGT. CDR3 length equals 15 residues. Trimming pared 7 bases from V and 0 bases from J, leaving 13 bases between. For the CDR3, the DNA is TGTGCCAGCACCCCCGGTGTTTTAGCCAAAAACATTCAGTACTTC. It translates to CASTPGVLAKNIQYF.

V and J are TRBV3-1 and TRBJ2-7, with TRBD1 matching 8 bases. Germline V gene sequence: CDR1 LGHDT, CDR2 YNNKEL (reference sequence). V shed 4 bases and J 3 bases; nucleotides not matched to a gene: 2. The length of the CDR3 is 13 residues. The CDR3 region is CASSRQGIYEQYF. CDR3 coding DNA: TGTGCCAGCAGCCGACAGGGGATCTACGAGCAGTACTTC.